Listed here is a single T cell receptor (beta chain). The CDR3 is 15 residues long. V dropped 5 bases and J dropped 5; count of bases not matched to a gene: 8. Germline V gene data show CDR1 as LGHDT and CDR2 as YNNKEL (reference sequence). The data stem from a study of blood T cell repertoires in COVID-19. Participants reported their clinical history, and cohort assignment relied on those reports. A PCR-confirmed or clinician-diagnosed COVID-19 case had contacted exposed participants within 2 weeks of entry. Method: immunoSEQ multiplex PCR; TCRdb's copy keeps in-frame clones and lacks some. The sample has some 300,000 clones, 89% seen once.

This rearrangement joins TRBV3-1 (or the pseudogene TRBV3-2) to TRBJ2-3, with 9 nucleotides matching TRBD2. The source material was PBMCs or T cells enriched from blood (not recorded which). This clonotype was sampled from a woman between 45 and 60 years old who had been exposed to COVID-19. The CDR3 DNA reads as TGTGCCAGCAGCGCCCCGCTAGCGGGGAAAGATACGCAGTATTTT. It specifies CASSAPLAGKDTQYF.